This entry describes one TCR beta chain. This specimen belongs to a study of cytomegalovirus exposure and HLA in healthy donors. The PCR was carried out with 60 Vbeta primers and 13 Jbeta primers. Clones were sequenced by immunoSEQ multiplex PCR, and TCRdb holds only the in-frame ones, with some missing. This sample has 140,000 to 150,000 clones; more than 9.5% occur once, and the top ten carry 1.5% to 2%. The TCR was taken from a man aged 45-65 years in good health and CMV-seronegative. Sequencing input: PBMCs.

In DNA form, the CDR3 reads TGTGCCAGAAGCTTCAGGGACAGGGGACAGGAGAGGGAGCAGTACTTC. This gives the protein CARSFRDRGQEREQYF. The chain has TRBV5-3 and TRBJ2-7, with 10 bases lining up with TRBD1. TRBV5-3 is assigned to the ORF class and has an uncertain function. This CDR3 is built from 16 residues. V was pared by 2 bases and J by 7 bases, with 12 bases of the junction left unmatched.